This T cell receptor beta chain was captured in a study of shared clonotypes between healthy human individuals. Study-wide points: Incompleteness in sorted-subset sequencing, despite large depth, was shown by rarefaction.

This clone has only one observation. Its specificity is not known. The sample holds other DNA sequences that translate to the same CDR3. Looked up from germline, CDR1 is MNHEY and CDR2 is SMNVEV (reference sequence). The CDR3 runs 14 residues. V shed 5 bases and J 5 bases; nucleotides not matched to a gene: 4. Produced via immunoSEQ multiplex PCR; TCRdb's table is partial and in-frame only. The sample gives millions of clones, just under 95% of which show up once; 1% to 1.3% is in the top ten. Terminally differentiated effector memory CD45RA+ cells were excluded from the naive CD8 cells, which were CD45RO-negative and positively selected for CCR7.

Sequenced input: naive CD8+ T cells sorted from blood. J is TRBJ1-5 and V is TRBV27; 9 bases line up with TRBD1. This clonotype originated in a young man in good health. In nucleotides, the CDR3 is TGTGCCAGCAGTCCAACAGGGGGCCATCAGCCCCAGCATTTT. Protein product: CASSPTGGHQPQHF.